The 30 T cell receptor beta chains presented below share a single source sample, sequenced in a study of blood T cell repertoires in COVID-19. Sequencing was performed with immunoSEQ multiplex PCR; in TCRdb, only in-frame clones are kept and a portion is missing. The sample carries about 140,000 clones, about three quarters recorded once. The sample was PBMCs or T cells enriched from blood (not recorded which). The source of these receptors is a woman aged 45-65 years who had recovered from COVID-19.

The rearrangement joins TRBV29-1 to TRBJ1-2, with D tentatively TRBD1 (5 bases). CDR3 length: 15 residues. From germline, CDR1 is SQVTM and CDR2 ANQGSEA. Trimming stripped 7 bases from V and 4 bases from J, with 22 bases between. CDR3 sequence reads: CSATEMRTDSYGYTF. CDR3 in DNA: TGCAGCGCCACCGAAATGAGGACCGACAGCTATGGCTACACCTTC.

The rearrangement links TRBV28 to TRBJ1-4; D possibly corresponds to TRBD1 (6 bases). Trimming took off 5 bases at V and 8 bases at J, with 18 bases between the two ends. The CDR3 is 15 amino acids. Germline CDR1 reads MDHEN; CDR2 reads SYDVKM. CDR3 nucleotides: TGTGCCAGCAGTCCGGGGGGGGGCCACACAGAAAAACTGTTTTTT. Its translation: CASSPGGGHTEKLFF.

This rearrangement joins TRBV27 to TRBJ1-2, with D unclear. The CDR3 length is 14 residues. V lost 3 bases and J lost 0, with 8 bases in between. Germline values: CDR1 MNHEY, CDR2 SMNVEV (reference sequence). As DNA, the CDR3 is TGTGCCAGCAGTTTGAGGGTTCCTAACTATGGCTACACCTTC. Translating gives CASSLRVPNYGYTF.

The chain uses TRBV27 and TRBJ1-6; no definite D call. The germline V and J ends were trimmed by 6 bases and 7 bases, with 16 bases remaining between them. The CDR3 covers 15 residues. From germline, CDR1 is MNHEY and CDR2 SMNVEV (reference sequence). CDR3 nucleotides: TGTGCCAGCAGGAGTGCATTCAACCCAAATTCACCCCTCCACTTT. Protein: CASRSAFNPNSPLHF.

This sequence joins TRBV11-3 and TRBJ2-1, with TRBD2 matching over 10 bases. This CDR3 is built from 16 residues. The germline CDR1 and CDR2 sequences are SGHNT and YENEEA. Germline trimming cut 4 bases from V and 9 bases from J; bases unmatched to any gene: 12. The CDR3 spells CASSSRTSGYEGEQFF. CDR3 nucleotide sequence: TGTGCCAGCAGCTCCAGGACTAGCGGATACGAGGGTGAGCAGTTCTTC.

CDR3 loop: CASSPRDYEQYF. DNA of the CDR3: TGTGCCAGCAGCCCCCGCGACTACGAGCAGTACTTC. This rearrangement joins TRBV6-5 to TRBJ2-7; no definite D call. CDR1 and CDR2 (germline): MNHEY, SVGAGI. V gave up 6 bases and J gave up 3 bases, with 9 bases separating them. This CDR3 is 12 amino acids long.

The DNA for the CDR3 is TGTGCCAACGATCGTCCTTGTGACTTTGGGGATACGCAGTATTTT. Protein: CANDRPCDFGDTQYF. The V call is TRBV25-1, the J call TRBJ2-3; D ambiguous. V was pared by 10 bases and J by 6 bases, with 23 bases between. CDR3 length: 15 residues. Looked up from germline, CDR1 is MGHDK and CDR2 is SYGVNS.

CDR3 sequence reads: CASSEGAGTGTDTQYF. The CDR3 nucleotides read TGTGCCAGCAGTGAGGGAGCGGGAACAGGCACAGATACGCAGTATTTT. This chain connects TRBV6-1 to TRBJ2-3; 7 bases map to TRBD2. The V gene end was trimmed by 3 bases and the J gene end by 1 base; junction bases not matched to a gene: 7. This CDR3 comprises 16 residues. Per the germline V gene, CDR1 is MNHNS and CDR2 is SASEGT.

V usage is TRBV5-5 and J usage is TRBJ1-5; 10 positions agree with TRBD1. V lost 4 bases, J lost 3 bases, and 4 bases stayed unmatched. CDR3 length: 15 amino acids. Germline V lookup: CDR1 SGHKS, CDR2 YYEKEE (reference sequence). As DNA, the CDR3 is TGTGCCAGCAGCCGGGACAGGGGTGACAATCAGCCCCAGCATTTT. Protein sequence: CASSRDRGDNQPQHF.

This clone was recorded once. This chain connects TRBV7-9 to TRBJ1-1; 7 bases map to TRBD1. The CDR3 length is 14 residues. Germline CDR1 is SEHNR and CDR2 is FQNEAQ (reference sequence). CDR3 loop: CATFGGQANTEAFF. CDR3 DNA: TGTGCAACCTTCGGTGGACAGGCGAACACTGAAGCTTTCTTT.

This clone showed up just a few times. The V call is TRBV6-6, the J call TRBJ1-1, with D possibly matching TRBD1 (5 bases). The length of the CDR3 is 13 residues. V lost 5 bases to trimming and J lost 4 bases, with 11 bases between them. Germline assignment: CDR1 MNHNY and CDR2 SVGAGI (reference sequence). DNA of the CDR3: TGTGCCAGCAGTCGAATAGACAGCACTGAAGCTTTCTTT. The encoded protein is CASSRIDSTEAFF.

With respect to this clone: Other DNA sequences in this sample translate to the same CDR3. V is TRBV7-9 and J is TRBJ2-6; maybe TRBD2 (5 bases). CDR1 is SEHNR and CDR2 is FQNEAQ in the germline V gene (reference sequence). The CDR3 length is 15 residues. Trimming took off 3 bases at V and 1 base at J, with 7 bases between the two ends. CDR3 residues: CASSLSGSGANVLTF. CDR3 DNA sequence: TGTGCCAGCAGCTTGAGCGGTTCTGGGGCCAACGTCCTGACTTTC.

This chain uses TRBV19 with TRBJ1-6, with 8 bases fitting TRBD1. Germline lookup yields CDR1 LNHDA and CDR2 SQIVND (reference sequence). Trimming removed 3 bases from V and 9 bases from J; junction bases left unmatched: 4. There are 14 residues in the CDR3. The CDR3 protein is CASSMTGVSSPLHF. The CDR3 bases are TGTGCCAGTAGTATGACAGGGGTGAGTTCACCCCTCCACTTT.

The J gene is TRBJ1-1, the V gene TRBV9; 10 bases fit TRBD1. Trimming took 3 bases from V and 3 from J; bases not matched to a gene: 5. Germline V gene sequence: CDR1 SGDLS, CDR2 YYNGEE. This CDR3 spans 15 amino acids. This CDR3 reads CASSGTGGSDTEAFF. In nucleotides, the CDR3 is TGTGCCAGCAGCGGGACAGGGGGGTCGGACACTGAAGCTTTCTTT.

The rearrangement uses TRBV7-9 and TRBJ2-7; 7 bases map to TRBD1. Looked up from germline, CDR1 is SEHNR and CDR2 is FQNEAQ (reference sequence). The CDR3 loop spans 15 amino acids. V shed 5 bases, J shed 0 bases, and the junction held 7 bases outside the gene matches. The CDR3 nucleotides read TGTGCCAGCAGCCACCGACAGGGCCCCTCCTACGAGCAGTACTTC. This codes for CASSHRQGPSYEQYF.

There are a few counts of this clone. The chain uses TRBV25-1 and TRBJ1-2; 9 bases are shared with TRBD1. V dropped 1 base and J dropped 7; count of bases not matched to a gene: 10. Germline V CDR1 and CDR2: MGHDK, SYGVNS. The CDR3 spans 16 residues. CDR3 in DNA: TGTGCCAGCAGTGAATCCCGCGGGACAGGGAGGTCTGGCTACACCTTC. Protein: CASSESRGTGRSGYTF.

A remark on this clone: A junction boundary mismatches the germline segment, possibly from a read error. The chain is built from TRBV7-9 and TRBJ1-2; 8 bases agree with TRBD1. This CDR3 comprises 15 residues. CDR1 is SEHNR, CDR2 FQNEAQ, per germline (reference sequence). CDR3 bases: TGTGCCAGCAGCTTAAACAGGGGGAGCAACTATAGCTACACCTTC. This gives the protein CASSLNRGSNYSYTF.

This chain connects TRBV9 to TRBJ2-3; D is possibly TRBD1 (6 bases). Germline V gene data show CDR1 as SGDLS and CDR2 as YYNGEE. The V and J ends lost 0 bases and 1 base respectively, with 9 bases between them. The CDR3 contains 15 residues. The chain's CDR3 is CASSVVGGRTDTQYF. CDR3 sequence (DNA): TGTGCCAGCAGCGTAGTTGGGGGCCGCACAGATACGCAGTATTTT.

This clone was recorded a few times. V is TRBV6-5 and J is TRBJ1-1; TRBD1 matches 8 bases. After removal of 7 bases from V and 11 bases from J, the junction contained 18 bases not matched to a gene. This CDR3 has 15 residues. Germline assignment: CDR1 MNHEY and CDR2 SVGAGI. The CDR3 DNA follows: TGTGCCAGCAATTGGGTTGGGCAGGGGGCGAAATACGCTTTCTTT. It yields the protein CASNWVGQGAKYAFF.

CDR3 region: CASSPPLWDIPYEQYF. The CDR3 coding sequence is TGTGCCAGCTCACCACCACTCTGGGACATCCCCTACGAGCAGTACTTC. The chain couples TRBV18 to TRBJ2-7; D might be TRBD1 (6 bases). Trimming removed 0 bases from V and 2 bases from J, with 14 bases in between. Looked up from germline, CDR1 is KGHSH and CDR2 is LQKENI. This CDR3 contains 16 residues. Looking up the rest from reference TRBV18 and TRBJ2-7 gives the full variable domain: NAGVMQNPRHLVRRRGQEARLRCSPMKGHSHVYWYRQLPEEGLKFMVYLQKENIIDESGMPKERFSAEFPKEGPSILRIQQVVRGDSAAYFCASSPPLWDIPYEQYFGPGTRLTVT.

The chain has TRBV27 and TRBJ1-3, with TRBD1 matching 9 bases. Germline lookup yields CDR1 MNHEY and CDR2 SMNVEV (reference sequence). CDR3 length equals 14 residues. After removal of 5 bases from V and 2 bases from J, the junction contained 1 base not matched to a gene. CDR3 sequence reads: CASSRQGAGNTIYF. As DNA, the CDR3 is TGTGCCAGCAGTCGACAGGGGGCTGGAAACACCATATATTTT.

The chain has TRBV11-3 and TRBJ2-1, with D unclear. The CDR3 spans 12 residues. CDR1 is SGHNT, CDR2 YENEEA, per germline. The germline V and J ends were trimmed by 5 bases and 8 bases, with 10 bases remaining between them. CDR3 coding DNA: TGTGCCAGCAGCCCCGTTCGTTATGAGCAGTTCTTC. It codes for CASSPVRYEQFF.

This clone was observed once. V gene TRBV3-1 (or the pseudogene TRBV3-2) combines with J gene TRBJ2-3; tentatively, D is TRBD1 (6 bases). Trimming shortened V by 0 bases and J by 11 bases, and 15 bases separated the two germline ends. The germline CDR1 and CDR2 sequences are LGHDT and YNNKEL (reference sequence). The CDR3 spans 14 residues. For the CDR3, the DNA is TGTGCCAGCAGCCAAGATCCACGCCCGGGACAGCAGTATTTT. Residues: CASSQDPRPGQQYF.

There are a few counts of this clone. CDR3 bases: TGTGCCTGGAGTGTCGTGAATGAAAAACTGTTTTTT. Translation: CAWSVVNEKLFF. The chain combines TRBV30 with TRBJ1-4, with D uncertain. The ends were cut back, 0 bases at V and 5 bases at J, with 4 bases in the middle. The CDR3 runs to 12 residues. Germline V gives CDR1 GTSNPN, CDR2 SVGIG (reference sequence).

V is TRBV18 and J is TRBJ1-6, with TRBD1 matching over 9 bases. Per the germline V gene, CDR1 is KGHSH and CDR2 is LQKENI. V trimming: 5 bases; J trimming: 11 bases; junction bases outside the gene matches: 7. CDR3 length: 14 residues. Here the CDR3 reads CASSVDRGEAPLHF. CDR3 DNA sequence: TGTGCCAGCTCAGTAGACAGGGGGGAGGCACCCCTCCACTTT.

About this clone itself: Other DNA sequences in this specimen translate into the identical CDR3. The chain's CDR3 is CAISGQGYEQYF. For the CDR3, the DNA is TGTGCCATCAGTGGTCAGGGCTACGAGCAGTACTTC. This sequence joins TRBV10-3 and TRBJ2-7; the D gene is possibly TRBD1 (5 bases). Germline values: CDR1 ENHRY, CDR2 SYGVKD. V was cut by 4 bases and J by 3 bases, with 7 bases left in between. The CDR3 has 12 residues.

The genes are TRBV5-1 and TRBJ2-1, with TRBD2 matching 13 bases. Looked up from germline, CDR1 is SGHRS and CDR2 is YFSETQ. J gave up 10 bases and V 2 bases, and 6 bases lay outside the gene matches. The CDR3 spans 15 residues. The CDR3 coding sequence is TGCGCCAGCAGCTTACTAGCGGGGGGGCCAGACGAGCAGTTCTTC. Residues: CASSLLAGGPDEQFF. The variable domain in full, with the rest retrieved from reference TRBV5-1 and TRBJ2-1, is KAGVTQTPRYLIKTRGQQVTLSCSPISGHRSVSWYQQTPGQGLQFLFEYFSETQRNKGNFPGRFSGRQFSNSRSEMNVSTLELGDSALYLCASSLLAGGPDEQFFGPGTRLTVL.

The rearrangement uses TRBV7-2 and TRBJ2-1; D perhaps matches TRBD2 (6 bases). Per the germline V gene, CDR1 is SGHTA and CDR2 is FQGNSA. V was shortened by 0 bases and J by 9 bases, with 9 bases between the two germline ends. The CDR3 runs 13 residues. In nucleotides, the CDR3 is TGTGCCAGCAGCTTAGCGATGGGAGGTGAGCAGTTCTTC. This sequence encodes CASSLAMGGEQFF.

The CDR3 DNA reads as TGTGCCACCTGCCCGGGCCAAACAGGGAGCACTGAAGCTTTCTTT. This codes for CATCPGQTGSTEAFF. The chain has TRBV28 and TRBJ1-1, with D maybe TRBD1 (6 bases). Per the germline V gene, CDR1 is MDHEN and CDR2 is SYDVKM. V dropped 10 bases and J dropped 4 bases, with 22 bases sitting between them. The CDR3 length is 15 residues.

The chain carries TRBV3-1 (or the pseudogene TRBV3-2) and TRBJ1-5; D is undetermined. This CDR3 has 15 residues. Per the germline V gene, CDR1 is LGHDT and CDR2 is YNNKEL (reference sequence). V was clipped by 3 bases and J by 8 bases, with 17 bases between them. CDR3 residues: CASSHSPTSTEPQHF. CDR3 sequence (DNA): TGTGCCAGCAGCCACTCCCCGACATCGACGGAGCCCCAGCATTTT.